This T cell receptor beta chain was sequenced during a study of cytomegalovirus exposure and HLA in healthy donors. Study at large: There were 350 to 450 genotyped donors. Of these, 81% fell in the genetic ancestry cluster associated with self-reported Caucasian donors.

Study-level points and caveats: The study labeled under 200 TCR beta chains cytomegalovirus-associated.

A remark on this clone: Antigen specificity is unknown.

This CDR3 has 15 amino acids. The germline V gene has CDR1 KGHSH and CDR2 LQKENI. V lost 3 bases, J lost 0 bases, and 10 bases lay in between. The primer mix had 60 Vbeta and 13 Jbeta primers. Produced via immunoSEQ multiplex PCR; TCRdb's table is partial and in-frame only. The sample contains roughly 200,000 clones, 70% to 80% of which appear only once. The receptor was derived from a woman aged 25 to 45 in good health and CMV-seropositive. The sample consisted of PBMCs. The rearrangement uses TRBV18 and TRBJ2-3; D gene ambiguous. CDR3 sequence: CASSPTVPSTDTQYF. The CDR3 region has the DNA TGTGCCAGCTCACCGACTGTTCCTAGCACAGATACGCAGTATTTT.